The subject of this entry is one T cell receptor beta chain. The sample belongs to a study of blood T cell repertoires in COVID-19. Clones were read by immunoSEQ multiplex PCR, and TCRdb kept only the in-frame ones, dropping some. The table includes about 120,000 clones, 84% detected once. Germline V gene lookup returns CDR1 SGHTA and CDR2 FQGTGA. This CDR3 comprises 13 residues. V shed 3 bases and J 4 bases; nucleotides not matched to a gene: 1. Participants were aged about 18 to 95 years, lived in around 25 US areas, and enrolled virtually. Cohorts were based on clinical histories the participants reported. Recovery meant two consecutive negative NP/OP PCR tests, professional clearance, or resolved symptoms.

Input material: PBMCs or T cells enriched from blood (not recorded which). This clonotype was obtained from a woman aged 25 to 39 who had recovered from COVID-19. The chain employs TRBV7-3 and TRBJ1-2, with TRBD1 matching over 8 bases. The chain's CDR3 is CASSFTGGYGYTF. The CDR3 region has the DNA TGTGCCAGCAGCTTTACAGGGGGCTATGGCTACACCTTC.